Listed below are T cell receptor beta chains from one sample, sequenced in a study of blood T cell repertoires in COVID-19. Profiled with immunoSEQ multiplex PCR; TCRdb holds only in-frame clones, not every one. There are roughly 340,000 clones in the sample; 85% to 90% occur only once, and roughly 0.99% lies in the top ten. The sequenced material came from PBMCs or T cells enriched from blood (not recorded which). The receptors were gathered from a man aged 18 to 35 who had recovered from COVID-19. Both conserved end residues are part of each CDR3. The D gene is left open where the match is weak. Size tells how often a clone was seen (once, few, many) or the class of an expanded clone, and some rows leave it out.

abundance | d_gene | j_gene | v_gene | CDR3nt | CDR3aa
. | TRBD2 | TRBJ2-3 | TRBV5-6 | TGTGCCAGCAGCCTGGAACGGACTAGCGGTGCAGATACGCAGTATTTT | CASSLERTSGADTQYF
few | TRBD1 | TRBJ2-1 | TRBV3-1/TRBV3-2 | TGTGCCAGCAGCCAACAACAGGGGTTCTACAATGAGCAGTTCTTC | CASSQQQGFYNEQFF
. | . | TRBJ2-1 | TRBV19 | TGTGCCAGTAGTATATCAGGGCGTAGCTCCTACAATGAGCAGTTCTTC | CASSISGRSSYNEQFF
. | TRBD1 | TRBJ2-7 | TRBV2 | TGTGCCAGCAGTGCGGACAGGGGCCGGGAGCAGTACTTC | CASSADRGREQYF
once | . | TRBJ1-4 | TRBV3-1/TRBV3-2 | TGTGCCAGCAGCCAGGGCCTGGCTAATGAAAAACTGTTTTTT | CASSQGLANEKLFF
. | . | TRBJ1-4 | TRBV19 | TGTGCCAGTAGTACCGGGGGAAAACTGTTTTTT | CASSTGGKLFF
. | . | TRBJ2-7 | TRBV18 | TGTGCCAGCTCACCACCACACAGCTCCTACGAGCAGTACTTC | CASSPPHSSYEQYF
. | TRBD2 | TRBJ2-5 | TRBV19 | TGTGCCACGACTAGCGGGGATGGGACCCAGTACTTC | CATTSGDGTQYF
. | . | TRBJ2-2 | TRBV24-1 | TGTGCCACCAGTGATTTATCTTGGCAGGGCGGCGGGGAGCTGTTTTTT | CATSDLSWQGGGELFF
once | TRBD1 | TRBJ1-2 | TRBV29-1 | TGCAGCGCAACAGGGGGCGCGCTCTATGGCTACACCTTC | CSATGGALYGYTF
. | TRBD2 | TRBJ2-1 | TRBV20-1 | TGCAGTGCTAGTGGACTAGCGGGAGGTTTGCCCTACAATGAGCAGTTCTTC | CSASGLAGGLPYNEQFF
. | TRBD1 | TRBJ1-1 | TRBV5-1 | TGCGCCAGCAGCCCCGGGACAGTGAGGACCGAAGCTTTCTTT | CASSPGTVRTEAFF
. | . | TRBJ2-1 | TRBV2 | TGTGCCAGCAGTGACAGAACAGGGTACAATGAGCAGTTCTTC | CASSDRTGYNEQFF
once | . | TRBJ1-2 | TRBV10-3 | TGTGCCATCAGTGGAAGGGAGGGAATATTAGGCTACACCTTC | CAISGREGILGYTF
. | TRBD2 | TRBJ2-3 | TRBV24-1 | TGTGCCACCAGAAGGGCGGGGGAAGATACGCAGTATTTT | CATRRAGEDTQYF
. | TRBD2 | TRBJ2-1 | TRBV6-4 | TGTGCCAGCAGTGACTCACTAGCGGGGGGGTACAATGAGCAGTTCTTC | CASSDSLAGGYNEQFF
. | . | TRBJ1-5 | TRBV21-1 | TGTGCCAGCAGCGCCCGGGACAGCTTCCTGCCGGAGAGCAATCAGCCCCAGCATTTT | CASSARDSFLPESNQPQHF
. | TRBD2 | TRBJ2-1 | TRBV18 | TGTGCCAGCTCACCACTAGCGGGGGGTGGTGAGAATGAGCAGTTCTTC | CASSPLAGGGENEQFF
. | TRBD1 | TRBJ2-7 | TRBV5-4 | TGTGCCAGCAGCCGTCGGACAGGGGACGAGCAGTACTTC | CASSRRTGDEQYF
. | TRBD1 | TRBJ1-2 | TRBV3-1/TRBV3-2 | TGTGCCAGCAGCCAAGACCCATACGGGACAGGAAACTATGGCTACACCTTC | CASSQDPYGTGNYGYTF
. | . | TRBJ1-2 | TRBV27 | TGTGCCAGCAGTCCCTCGGCGGTTTTCTATGGCTACACCTTC | CASSPSAVFYGYTF
. | TRBD1 | TRBJ2-5 | TRBV3-1/TRBV3-2 | TGTGCCAGCAGTAGATCCGGGACAGGGAACCAAGAGACCCAGTACTTC | CASSRSGTGNQETQYF
. | . | TRBJ1-1 | TRBV19 | TGTGCCAGTAGTACCACACCGAACACTGAAGCTTTCTTT | CASSTTPNTEAFF
. | . | TRBJ1-6 | TRBV6-5 | TGTGCCAGCAGTTATGGTCAGATCCCGAATTCACCCCTCCACTTT | CASSYGQIPNSPLHF
. | TRBD2 | TRBJ2-1 | TRBV18 | TGTGCCAGCTCACCAAGGACTAGCGGGGGCAATGAGCAGTTCTTC | CASSPRTSGGNEQFF
. | . | TRBJ1-5 | TRBV28 | TGTGCCAGCAGTTTAGAACAGGTTCTGGTGAATCAGCCCCAGCATTTT | CASSLEQVLVNQPQHF
. | TRBD1 | TRBJ1-1 | TRBV19 | TGTGCCAGTAGTCTTGGACAGGTTTTCACTGAAGCTTTCTTT | CASSLGQVFTEAFF
. | . | TRBJ2-4 | TRBV5-1 | TGCGCCAGCAGCTCTGGACTGGCGGACATTCAGTACTTC | CASSSGLADIQYF
. | . | TRBJ1-1 | TRBV5-5 | TGTGCCAGCAGCTTGGGGGTATCGGGGGTAGCTTTCTTT | CASSLGVSGVAFF
few | . | TRBJ1-5 | TRBV21-1 | TGTGCCAGCACTACCACAGCTAGCAATCAGCCCCAGCATTTT | CASTTTASNQPQHF
. | TRBD1 | TRBJ2-7 | TRBV19 | TGTGCCAGTAGTTTAGACCCCACAGGGGGCTACGAGCAGTACTTC | CASSLDPTGGYEQYF
once | TRBD2 | TRBJ2-1 | TRBV10-3 | TGTGCCATCAGTGAGTCGACTAGCGGGAGGGCCTATGAGCAGTTCTTC | CAISESTSGRAYEQFF
. | TRBD2 | TRBJ2-5 | TRBV29-1 | TGCAGCGTAGCCTTCGGCGGGAGGCAAGAGACCCAGTACTTC | CSVAFGGRQETQYF
. | TRBD1 | TRBJ2-7 | TRBV3-1/TRBV3-2 | TGTGCCTCAAGGGACAGAAATACCTACGAGCAGTACTTC | CASRDRNTYEQYF
. | . | TRBJ2-7 | TRBV4-3 | TGCGCCAGCAGCCCCAAAACATACTCCTACGAGCAGTACTTC | CASSPKTYSYEQYF
. | . | TRBJ1-5 | TRBV27 | TGTGCCACCGGGACTTATGATCAGCCTCAGCATTTT | CATGTYDQPQHF
. | . | TRBJ1-4 | TRBV4-2 | TGTGCCAGCAGCCAAGCAGGGCAGGGTGAAAAACTGTTTTTT | CASSQAGQGEKLFF
. | TRBD1 | TRBJ1-4 | TRBV5-4 | TGTGCCAGCAGCTTTCGACAGGGTGCAACTAATGAAAAACTGTTTTTT | CASSFRQGATNEKLFF
. | TRBD1 | TRBJ1-4 | TRBV7-9 | TGTGCCAGCAGCCCTTACAGGGGGCTCGATGAAAAACTGTTTTTT | CASSPYRGLDEKLFF
. | TRBD1 | TRBJ1-2 | TRBV19 | TGTGCCAGTAGAGCAGGACAGGCCCCCGGGACTAACTATGGCTACACCTTC | CASRAGQAPGTNYGYTF
. | TRBD1 | TRBJ1-3 | TRBV13 | TGTGCCAGCAGCTTAGGCCTCGGACAGGGGGCTGGAAACACCATATATTTT | CASSLGLGQGAGNTIYF